These 3 T cell receptor beta chains came from one sample sequenced in a study of tumor-infiltrating lymphocytes in primary liver carcinoma. Unsorted whole blood yielded blood RNA, and germline DNA was extracted as well. Total RNA (around 510 ng) served as template for TCR beta cDNA synthesis primed by a constant-region primer. ARM-PCR was slightly modified, and three nested multiplex PCR rounds with it gave rise to the TCR beta libraries. The two initial PCR rounds, around 11 cycles each, used TRBV1-TRBV30 forward and C-beta reverse primers. MiXCR, run by TCRdb on the multiplex PCR reads, gives a single entry per CDR3 protein. The sample contains about 320,000 distinct CDR3 sequences, around three fifths of which appear only once. Sample: peripheral blood. The origin of the receptors is a man aged 40-49 years with primary liver carcinoma and hepatitis B virus infection.

In the case of this clonotype: A much larger clone lies a single base off, so this may be a read error. The chain carries TRBV6-2 or TRBV6-3 and TRBJ1-5, with D unresolved. The germline V gene encodes CDR1 MNHEY and CDR2 SVGEGT. The CDR3 spans 12 residues. V was pared by 8 bases and J by 4 bases, with 9 bases between. Here the CDR3 DNA reads TGTGCCAGCTCGGTGACAAATCAGCCCCAGCATTTT. Protein: CASSVTNQPQHF.

The chain recombines TRBV30 with TRBJ2-7; D uncertain. The germline V gene has CDR1 GTSNPN and CDR2 SVGIG (reference sequence). There are 12 residues in the CDR3. The V and J ends lost 2 bases and 5 bases respectively, with 10 bases between them. In DNA, the CDR3 is TGTGCCTGGAGTCGGCTCGAGGACGAGCAGTACTTC. This gives the protein CAWSRLEDEQYF.

To note about this clonotype: A clone one base away is much larger, so this may be a read error. The rearrangement links TRBV6-5 to TRBJ1-1; 9 bases are shared with TRBD1. This CDR3 spans 15 amino acids. The germline V gene encodes CDR1 MNHEY and CDR2 SVGAGI. CDR3 protein: CTSSYRTGENTEAFF. The CDR3, as DNA: TGTACCAGCAGTTACCGGACAGGGGAGAACACTGAAGCTTTCTTT.